The 16 T cell receptor beta chains below come from one sample, sequenced in a study of shared clonotypes between healthy human individuals. Measured with immunoSEQ multiplex PCR; TCRdb has only the in-frame clones, and not every one. In the table there are around 1.6 million clones, 95% to 99% of which are singletons. Sequencing input: naive CD4+ T cells sorted from blood. Subset indicated: CD45RA+ positively selected. All receptors derive from a man younger than 40 in good health.

The CDR3 nucleotides read TGCGCCAGCAGACACCCTAGCGGGAGTAGCACAGATACGCAGTATTTT. Amino acids: CASRHPSGSSTDTQYF. The rearrangement uses TRBV10-2 and TRBJ2-3, with TRBD2 matching over 10 bases. Germline values: CDR1 WSHSY, CDR2 SAAADI. V lost 6 bases to trimming and J lost 0 bases; unmatched junction nucleotides: 6. The CDR3 is made up of 16 amino acids.

This chain connects TRBV5-1 to TRBJ2-2; D is ambiguous. Germline loops: CDR1 SGHRS, CDR2 YFSETQ. The CDR3 sequence is 14 residues long. V shed 1 base and J shed 3 bases, with 7 bases lying between them. CDR3 DNA sequence: TGCGCCAGCAGCTTGTTATCAGACACCGGGGAGCTGTTTTTT. It encodes CASSLLSDTGELFF.

The gene calls are TRBV7-2 and TRBJ1-1; no reliable D call. Trimming pared 5 bases from V and 8 bases from J, leaving 15 bases between. The CDR3 has 13 residues. The germline gives CDR1 SGHTA, CDR2 FQGNSA. CDR3 residues: CASSPAWAGEAFF. The CDR3 DNA follows: TGTGCCAGCAGCCCCGCGTGGGCTGGGGAAGCTTTCTTT.

The chain recombines TRBV6-5 with TRBJ2-1, with 7 bases that match TRBD2. This CDR3 is 13 amino acids long. CDR1 and CDR2 (germline): MNHEY, SVGAGI. V dropped 5 bases and J dropped 7; count of bases not matched to a gene: 5. This CDR3 reads CASSTGLGNEQFF. In DNA, the CDR3 is TGTGCCAGCAGTACTGGACTAGGTAATGAGCAGTTCTTC.

The chain uses TRBV6-4 and TRBJ2-3; tentative D call: TRBD2 (6 bases). The germline V gene has CDR1 MRHNA and CDR2 SNTAGT. V lost 9 bases, J lost 5 bases, and 27 bases lay in between. This CDR3 has 17 amino acids. The CDR3 DNA follows: TGTGCCAGTTCCCCGAGGCTAGCGAAAACATTTGGAGATACGCAGTATTTT. It yields the protein CASSPRLAKTFGDTQYF.

V is TRBV5-8 and J is TRBJ2-3, with a possible D match to TRBD2 (6 bases). Germline CDR1 and CDR2: SGHTS and YDEGEE. V was clipped by 4 bases and J by 6 bases, with 21 bases between them. The CDR3 loop spans 16 amino acids. This CDR3 reads CASSPEGDSHRDTQYF. The CDR3 nucleotides are TGTGCCAGCAGCCCAGAAGGGGACTCTCACCGGGATACGCAGTATTTT.

This clone was seen only once. The CDR3 end shows no conserved phenylalanine or tryptophan, and so a read error is likely. The limits of the CDR3 on the DNA are not certain, so only TCRdb's listed CDR3 is given. The genes are TRBV10-3 and TRBJ2-7; TRBD2 is taken as the D call from the table, unchecked against the DNA. The germline gives CDR1 ENHRY, CDR2 SYGVKD. Both ends counted, the CDR3 spans 14 residues. CDR3: CAISESQTSGGYRY.

The genes are TRBV2 and TRBJ1-4; D not resolved. Per the germline V gene, CDR1 is SNHLY and CDR2 is FYNNEI. The CDR3 totals 13 residues. V shed 3 bases and J shed 8 bases, with 10 bases lying between them. Here the CDR3 reads CASSDLRGEKLFF. The CDR3, as DNA: TGTGCCAGCAGTGATCTTCGCGGGGAAAAACTGTTTTTT.

V gene TRBV30 combines with J gene TRBJ1-2, with 8 bases matching TRBD1. This CDR3 contains 14 residues. CDR1 is GTSNPN and CDR2 is SVGIG in the germline V gene (reference sequence). V was clipped by 2 bases and J by 2 bases; unmatched bases: 4. The DNA for the CDR3 is TGTGCCTGGAGTTCAAACAGGGGGAACTATGGCTACACCTTC. Residues: CAWSSNRGNYGYTF.

This clone was seen only once. V usage is TRBV7-9 and J usage is TRBJ2-5; TRBD2 aligns across 9 bases. Germline values: CDR1 SEHNR, CDR2 FQNEAQ (reference sequence). Trimming at V came to 4 bases and at J to 5 bases, leaving 2 bases not matched to a gene. The CDR3 has 13 residues. CDR3 loop: CASSSSGTETQYF. The CDR3 DNA follows: TGTGCCAGCAGCTCTAGCGGGACGGAGACCCAGTACTTC.

The chain uses TRBV10-3 and TRBJ1-3; D uncertain. The CDR3 is 15 residues long. The germline V and J ends were trimmed by 2 bases and 1 base, with 9 bases remaining between them. CDR1 is ENHRY, CDR2 SYGVKD, per germline. CDR3 residues: CAISETDGSGNTIYF. The CDR3 DNA reads as TGTGCCATCAGTGAGACCGACGGTTCTGGAAACACCATATATTTT.

This chain connects TRBV5-6 to TRBJ2-3, with D perhaps matching TRBD1 (6 bases). Germline CDR1 SGHDT, CDR2 YYEEEE. This CDR3 comprises 15 residues. The germline V and J ends were trimmed by 4 bases and 3 bases, with 15 bases remaining between them. CDR3 residues: CASSLLDRRTDTQYF. The DNA of the CDR3 is TGTGCCAGCAGCCTTTTGGACAGAAGAACAGATACGCAGTATTTT.

This rearrangement joins TRBV27 to TRBJ2-7, with D perhaps TRBD1 or TRBD2 (5 bases each). This CDR3 has 13 amino acids. Deletions cut 6 bases from V and 3 bases from J, with 12 bases between. Germline assignment: CDR1 MNHEY and CDR2 SMNVEV (reference sequence). The CDR3 DNA reads TGTGCCAGCAGCAACCGGGACCTCTACGAGCAGTACTTC. Protein sequence: CASSNRDLYEQYF.

This chain uses TRBV7-9 with TRBJ1-3; 7 positions agree with TRBD1. After removal of 5 bases from V and 5 bases from J, the junction contained 12 bases not matched to a gene. The CDR3 totals 16 residues. CDR1 is SEHNR, CDR2 FQNEAQ, per germline (reference sequence). Written as DNA, the CDR3 is TGTGCCAGCAGCCTCCGACAGGGCCTTAGTAGAAACACCATATATTTT. This gives the protein CASSLRQGLSRNTIYF.

The V gene is TRBV7-9, the J gene TRBJ2-7; 9 bases map to TRBD2. This CDR3 has 15 amino acids. The germline CDR1 and CDR2 sequences are SEHNR and FQNEAQ (reference sequence). V lost 5 bases and J lost 0; bases outside the gene matches: 5. The CDR3: CASSGTSLSSYEQYF. In DNA, the CDR3 is TGTGCCAGCAGCGGGACTAGCCTAAGCTCCTACGAGCAGTACTTC.

The genes are TRBV28 and TRBJ1-5; 7 bases fit TRBD1. CDR1 is MDHEN and CDR2 is SYDVKM in the germline V gene. This CDR3 has 15 amino acids. J gave up 11 bases and V 4 bases, and 14 bases lay outside the gene matches. The CDR3 region has the DNA TGTGCCAGCAGTTCCAAGACAGGGAGGGGAACGGCCCAGCATTTT. This sequence encodes CASSSKTGRGTAQHF.